The text below deals with one T cell receptor beta chain. The antigen is unknown. This specimen belongs to a study of CD8 T cells in Susac syndrome. Whole-study findings and limits: As acknowledged by the study, its TCR sequencing and HLA analysis included a relatively small number of individuals.

After extraction with the RNeasy kit, about 0.45 to 1 ug of the RNA was reverse transcribed using random hexamers. The TCR beta CDR3 was amplified by immunoSEQ multiplex PCR across 54 Vbeta, 13 Jbeta. TCRdb re-called the immunoSEQ multiplex PCR reads with MiXCR, one entry per CDR3 protein. The repertoire holds 250,000 to 300,000 distinct CDR3 sequences, 70% to 90% seen once, with around 0.21% in the top ten. The CDR3 sequence is 15 residues long. With V trimmed by 4 bases and J by 4 bases, 8 bases remained unmatched. Per the germline V gene, CDR1 is SGHVS and CDR2 is FQNEAQ. The sample comprised CD8+ T cells from PBMCs. This receptor was identified in a human donor with multiple sclerosis. The chain employs TRBV7-8 and TRBJ2-3, with TRBD2 identical over 7 bases. DNA for the CDR3: TGTGCCAGCAGCTCGCGGGAGCAGTATGCAGATACGCAGTATTTT. Protein: CASSSREQYADTQYF.